The present T cell receptor (beta chain) was sequenced within a study of beta chain features in type 1 diabetes. Whole-study context: Sorted cells from all samples, numbering 100 million to 120 million, were examined. Notes on the study in general: The study found moderately but significantly shorter TCRB CDR3s in all four CD4+ subsets of Type 1 diabetes patients. Fewer junction insertions and more nucleotide deletions appeared in type 1 diabetes patients.

Purity above 95% was achieved in all sorted populations. Regarding this clone: Its antigen is unknown.

The investigators reverse transcribed all of the isolated RNA, so they sequenced expressed TCRB transcripts. Measured with immunoSEQ multiplex PCR; TCRdb has only the in-frame clones, and not every one. The sample has hundreds of thousands of clones; around 16% are singletons. Trimming at V came to 0 bases and at J to 3 bases, leaving 2 bases not matched to a gene. The CDR3 totals 15 residues. Germline V gene data show CDR1 as SGDLS and CDR2 as YYNGEE. The rearrangement joins TRBV9 to TRBJ1-5; 8 bases match TRBD1. The specimen sequenced was naive CD4+ T cells from blood. The TCR sequence derives from a man between 18 and 35 years old in good health. CDR3 sequence reads: CASSVVDRDNQPQHF. CDR3 nucleotides: TGTGCCAGCAGCGTAGTGGACAGGGACAATCAGCCCCAGCATTTT.